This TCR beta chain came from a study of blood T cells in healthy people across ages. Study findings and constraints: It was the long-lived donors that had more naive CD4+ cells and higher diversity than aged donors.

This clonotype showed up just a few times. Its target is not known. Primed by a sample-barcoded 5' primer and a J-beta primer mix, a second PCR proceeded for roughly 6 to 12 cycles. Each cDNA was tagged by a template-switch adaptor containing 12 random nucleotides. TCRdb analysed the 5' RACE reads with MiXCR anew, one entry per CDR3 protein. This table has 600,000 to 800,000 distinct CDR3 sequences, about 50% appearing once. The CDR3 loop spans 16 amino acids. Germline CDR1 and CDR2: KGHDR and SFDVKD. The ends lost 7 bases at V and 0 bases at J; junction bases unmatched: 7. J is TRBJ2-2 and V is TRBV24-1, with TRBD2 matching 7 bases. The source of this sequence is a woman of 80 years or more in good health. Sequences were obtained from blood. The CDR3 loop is CATSLTGLSNTGELFF. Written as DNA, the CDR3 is TGTGCCACCAGCCTTACGGGACTATCGAACACCGGGGAGCTGTTTTTT.